What follows describes a single T cell receptor beta chain. What it binds is not known. The sample originates from a study of T cell responses to AZD1222 COVID-19 vaccine. Study at large: Pooled samples include second doses given at about 4 or 12 weeks.

Clones were sequenced by immunoSEQ multiplex PCR, and TCRdb holds only the in-frame ones, with some missing. The data contain 150,000 or so clones, about 90% of them singletons. General observations from the study: Seropositive AZD1222 recipients at baseline numbered only five or six. Of spike-specific TCRs, nearly half reportedly target regions left unmutated in variants. Spike-specific TCR depth and breadth grew after two AZD1222 doses.

V dropped 6 bases and J dropped 0 bases, with 12 bases sitting between them. The CDR3 sequence is 15 residues long. CDR1 and CDR2 (germline): SGHRS, YFSETQ. This chain links TRBV5-1 with TRBJ2-2; the D gene is possibly TRBD1 (5 bases). The sequenced sample was peripheral blood, obtained on day 0 of AZD1222 vaccination. The TCR sequence derives from an adult in good health. The DNA of the CDR3 is TGCGCCAGCAAGTTCTGGGGCCCGAACACCGGGGAGCTGTTTTTT. This codes for CASKFWGPNTGELFF. Full variable domain (outside the CDR3, taken from reference TRBV5-1 and TRBJ2-2): KAGVTQTPRYLIKTRGQQVTLSCSPISGHRSVSWYQQTPGQGLQFLFEYFSETQRNKGNFPGRFSGRQFSNSRSEMNVSTLELGDSALYLCASKFWGPNTGELFFGEGSRLTVL.